This TCR beta chain was documented in a study of cytomegalovirus exposure and HLA in healthy donors. Study-level points and caveats: Being indistinguishable, some V segments were excluded, TRBV6-2 and TRBV6-3 among them.

There are a few counts of this clone. What it binds is unknown. The germline V gene has CDR1 SGHNT and CDR2 YENEEA. The CDR3 consists of 13 residues. The V end was cut by 5 bases, the J end by 0 bases, with 7 bases between. 60 Vbeta and 13 Jbeta primers were used in PCR. Generated by immunoSEQ multiplex PCR, the TCRdb table keeps only in-frame clones and is missing some. The table has approximately 170,000 clones, 80% to 90% seen once. The sequencing sample was made of PBMCs. V gene TRBV11-3 combines with J gene TRBJ1-2, with D unclear. This sequence was found in a woman aged 18-30 years in good health and CMV-seronegative. CDR3 DNA: TGTGCCAGCAGCGCCGCGGCTAACTATGGCTACACCTTC. Translated: CASSAAANYGYTF.